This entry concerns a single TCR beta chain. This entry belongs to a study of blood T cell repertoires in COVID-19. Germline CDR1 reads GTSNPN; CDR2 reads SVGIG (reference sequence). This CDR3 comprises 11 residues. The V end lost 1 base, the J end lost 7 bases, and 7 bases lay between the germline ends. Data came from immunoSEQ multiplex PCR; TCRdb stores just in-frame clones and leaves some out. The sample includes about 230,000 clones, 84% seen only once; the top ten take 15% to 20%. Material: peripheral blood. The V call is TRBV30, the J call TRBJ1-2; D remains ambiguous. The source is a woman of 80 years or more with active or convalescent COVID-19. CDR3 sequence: CAWSGGFGYTF. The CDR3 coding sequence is TGTGCCTGGAGTGGAGGGTTTGGCTACACCTTC.